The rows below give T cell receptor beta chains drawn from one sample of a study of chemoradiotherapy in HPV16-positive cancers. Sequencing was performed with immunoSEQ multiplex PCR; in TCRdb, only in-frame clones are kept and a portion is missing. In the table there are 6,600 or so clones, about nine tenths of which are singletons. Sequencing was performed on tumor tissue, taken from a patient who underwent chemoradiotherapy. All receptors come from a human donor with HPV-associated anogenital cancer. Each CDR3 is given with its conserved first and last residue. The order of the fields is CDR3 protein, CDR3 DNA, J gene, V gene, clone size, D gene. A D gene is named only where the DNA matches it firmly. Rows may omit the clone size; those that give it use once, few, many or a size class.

CDR3aa: CASSPTGHQPQHF; CDR3nt: TGTGCCAGCAGCCCGACAGGTCATCAGCCCCAGCATTTT; j_gene: TRBJ1-5; v_gene: TRBV6-5; abundance: -; d_gene: -
CDR3aa: CASSLTLGPREGYTF; CDR3nt: TGTGCCAGCAGCTTAACCTTGGGCCCTCGAGAAGGCTACACCTTC; j_gene: TRBJ1-2; v_gene: TRBV11-2; abundance: few; d_gene: -
CDR3aa: CASSISLPSTDTQYF; CDR3nt: TGTGCCAGTAGTATTAGTTTGCCTAGCACAGATACGCAGTATTTT; j_gene: TRBJ2-3; v_gene: TRBV19; abundance: -; d_gene: -
CDR3aa: CASSRQGNTEAFF; CDR3nt: TGTGCCAGCTCACGACAGGGAAACACTGAAGCTTTCTTT; j_gene: TRBJ1-1; v_gene: TRBV18; abundance: -; d_gene: TRBD1
CDR3aa: CASSGELTNIQYF; CDR3nt: TGTGCCAGCAGCGGGGAGTTAACCAACATTCAGTACTTC; j_gene: TRBJ2-4; v_gene: TRBV5-4; abundance: -; d_gene: -
CDR3aa: CASVYADYNEQFF; CDR3nt: TGTGCCAGCGTATACGCGGACTACAATGAGCAGTTCTTC; j_gene: TRBJ2-1; v_gene: TRBV6-6; abundance: -; d_gene: -
CDR3aa: CASSLGYRGPRVEKLFF; CDR3nt: TGTGCCAGCAGCTTGGGGTACAGGGGCCCCCGCGTTGAAAAACTGTTTTTT; j_gene: TRBJ1-4; v_gene: TRBV5-6; abundance: once; d_gene: TRBD1
CDR3aa: CASSPNTGELFF; CDR3nt: TGTGCCAGCAGCCCAAACACCGGGGAGCTGTTTTTT; j_gene: TRBJ2-2; v_gene: TRBV7-3; abundance: -; d_gene: -
CDR3aa: CASSLSWRGQGALETQYF; CDR3nt: TGTGCTAGCAGCTTATCTTGGAGGGGACAGGGGGCTCTGGAGACCCAGTACTTC; j_gene: TRBJ2-5; v_gene: TRBV7-7; abundance: -; d_gene: TRBD1
CDR3aa: CASSALAENYNEQFF; CDR3nt: TGTGCCAGCAGTGCCTTAGCGGAGAATTACAATGAGCAGTTCTTC; j_gene: TRBJ2-1; v_gene: TRBV27; abundance: -; d_gene: -
CDR3aa: CSVQREVPYNEQFF; CDR3nt: TGCAGCGTTCAGCGGGAGGTCCCTTACAATGAGCAGTTCTTC; j_gene: TRBJ2-1; v_gene: TRBV29-1; abundance: -; d_gene: TRBD2
CDR3aa: CASSSRTASTDTQYF; CDR3nt: TGTGCCAGCAGCTCGCGGACAGCTAGCACAGATACGCAGTATTTT; j_gene: TRBJ2-3; v_gene: TRBV11-3; abundance: -; d_gene: -
CDR3aa: CASSTSSGLAEQFF; CDR3nt: TGTGCCAGTAGTACCTCATCGGGACTAGCAGAGCAGTTCTTC; j_gene: TRBJ2-1; v_gene: TRBV19; abundance: -; d_gene: TRBD2
CDR3aa: CASKRDWALTNEQFF; CDR3nt: TGTGCCAGCAAGCGGGATTGGGCCCTTACGAATGAGCAGTTCTTC; j_gene: TRBJ2-1; v_gene: TRBV2; abundance: once; d_gene: TRBD2
CDR3aa: CASSPTGGRGQPQHF; CDR3nt: TGTGCCAGCTCACCAACGGGGGGTCGGGGTCAGCCCCAGCATTTT; j_gene: TRBJ1-5; v_gene: TRBV18; abundance: -; d_gene: -
CDR3aa: CASSTGTGYLAEDGYTF; CDR3nt: TGTGCCAGTAGCACCGGGACAGGGTATCTGGCCGAAGATGGCTACACCTTC; j_gene: TRBJ1-2; v_gene: TRBV19; abundance: once; d_gene: TRBD1
CDR3aa: CASSLTGEDGYTF; CDR3nt: TGTGCCAGCAGCTTAACAGGGGAGGATGGCTACACCTTC; j_gene: TRBJ1-2; v_gene: TRBV7-2; abundance: -; d_gene: TRBD1
CDR3aa: CAPRTQYF; CDR3nt: TGTGCCCCCAGGACCCAGTACTTC; j_gene: TRBJ2-5; v_gene: TRBV6-5; abundance: -; d_gene: -
CDR3aa: CASSLGGVSEQYF; CDR3nt: TGTGCCAGCAGCTTAGGCGGAGTATCCGAGCAGTACTTC; j_gene: TRBJ2-7; v_gene: TRBV7-9; abundance: -; d_gene: -
CDR3aa: CASGTSWGGYTF; CDR3nt: TGTGCCAGCGGAACATCCTGGGGTGGCTACACCTTC; j_gene: TRBJ1-2; v_gene: TRBV5-6; abundance: -; d_gene: -
CDR3aa: CASSLQGLTISPQHF; CDR3nt: TGTGCCAGCAGCTTACAGGGACTGACGATCTCGCCCCAGCATTTT; j_gene: TRBJ1-5; v_gene: TRBV5-6; abundance: -; d_gene: -
CDR3aa: CASSIENQPQHF; CDR3nt: TGTGCCAGCAGTATCGAAAATCAGCCCCAGCATTTT; j_gene: TRBJ1-5; v_gene: TRBV7-9; abundance: -; d_gene: -
CDR3aa: CASSSPGTGHGTQYF; CDR3nt: TGTGCCAGCAGCTCCCCCGGGACAGGTCATGGTACGCAGTATTTT; j_gene: TRBJ2-3; v_gene: TRBV7-9; abundance: -; d_gene: TRBD1
CDR3aa: CASSLNLGLAAGETQYF; CDR3nt: TGTGCCAGCAGCTTAAATTTAGGGCTAGCGGCGGGGGAGACCCAGTACTTC; j_gene: TRBJ2-5; v_gene: TRBV7-8; abundance: once; d_gene: TRBD2
CDR3aa: CASSYGGVGSEQFF; CDR3nt: TGTGCCAGCAGTTACGGGGGTGTGGGGAGCGAGCAGTTCTTC; j_gene: TRBJ2-1; v_gene: TRBV6-5; abundance: -; d_gene: -
CDR3aa: CASSLWTPRDRAYNEQFF; CDR3nt: TGTGCCAGCAGTTTATGGACCCCTCGGGACAGGGCCTACAATGAGCAGTTCTTC; j_gene: TRBJ2-1; v_gene: TRBV27; abundance: -; d_gene: TRBD1
CDR3aa: CASRRTGTSSTDTQYF; CDR3nt: TGTGCCAGCAGACGGACAGGAACCTCTAGCACAGATACGCAGTATTTT; j_gene: TRBJ2-3; v_gene: TRBV7-2; abundance: once; d_gene: TRBD1
CDR3aa: CASSFRGGEAFF; CDR3nt: TGTGCCAGCAGCTTTAGGGGGGGCGAAGCTTTCTTT; j_gene: TRBJ1-1; v_gene: TRBV5-4; abundance: -; d_gene: -
CDR3aa: CASSPGTFSTDTQYF; CDR3nt: TGTGCCAGCAGCCCCGGGACATTTAGCACAGATACGCAGTATTTT; j_gene: TRBJ2-3; v_gene: TRBV7-3; abundance: -; d_gene: -
CDR3aa: CASSFGTGLGTEAFF; CDR3nt: TGTGCCAGCAGCTTCGGTACGGGTCTAGGGACTGAAGCTTTCTTT; j_gene: TRBJ1-1; v_gene: TRBV5-6; abundance: -; d_gene: -
CDR3aa: CASRRQFGNTIYF; CDR3nt: TGCGCCAGCAGGAGGCAGTTTGGAAACACCATATATTTT; j_gene: TRBJ1-3; v_gene: TRBV10-1; abundance: -; d_gene: -
CDR3aa: CASSLRHSSYEQYF; CDR3nt: TGCGCCAGCAGCTTGCGGCATTCCTCCTACGAGCAGTACTTC; j_gene: TRBJ2-7; v_gene: TRBV5-1; abundance: -; d_gene: -
CDR3aa: CASSQNEKLFF; CDR3nt: TGTGCCAGCAGCCAAAATGAAAAACTGTTTTTT; j_gene: TRBJ1-4; v_gene: TRBV4-2; abundance: -; d_gene: -
CDR3aa: CASSERRGNDSPLHF; CDR3nt: TGTGCCAGCAGTGAGCGCCGGGGCAATGATTCACCCCTCCACTTT; j_gene: TRBJ1-6; v_gene: TRBV2; abundance: -; d_gene: -
CDR3aa: CAWAYNEQFF; CDR3nt: TGTGCCTGGGCCTACAATGAGCAGTTCTTC; j_gene: TRBJ2-1; v_gene: TRBV30; abundance: -; d_gene: -
CDR3aa: CASNRIGNTDTQYF; CDR3nt: TGTGCCAGCAATCGAATAGGGAACACAGATACGCAGTATTTT; j_gene: TRBJ2-3; v_gene: TRBV2; abundance: -; d_gene: -
CDR3aa: CASSDTYFNQPQHF; CDR3nt: TGTGCCAGCAGTGACACCTACTTCAATCAGCCCCAGCATTTT; j_gene: TRBJ1-5; v_gene: TRBV6-6; abundance: -; d_gene: -
CDR3aa: CASSLLLAGVDEQFF; CDR3nt: TGTGCCAGCAGCCTCCTACTAGCGGGAGTTGATGAGCAGTTCTTC; j_gene: TRBJ2-1; v_gene: TRBV7-9; abundance: -; d_gene: TRBD2
CDR3aa: CAISVDREGYTF; CDR3nt: TGTGCCATCAGTGTTGACAGGGAAGGCTACACCTTC; j_gene: TRBJ1-2; v_gene: TRBV10-3; abundance: -; d_gene: TRBD1
CDR3aa: CASSVGEVHEQFF; CDR3nt: TGTGCCAGCAGCGTAGGAGAGGTCCATGAGCAGTTCTTC; j_gene: TRBJ2-1; v_gene: TRBV9; abundance: -; d_gene: -
CDR3aa: CASKGANTEAFF; CDR3nt: TGTGCCAGCAAAGGGGCAAACACTGAAGCTTTCTTT; j_gene: TRBJ1-1; v_gene: TRBV5-4; abundance: once; d_gene: -
CDR3aa: CASSSLGSSGNTIYF; CDR3nt: TGTGCCAGCAGTTCCCTAGGGAGCTCTGGAAACACCATATATTTT; j_gene: TRBJ1-3; v_gene: TRBV27; abundance: -; d_gene: -
CDR3aa: CASSPRGLADTRQETQYF; CDR3nt: TGTGCCAGCAGCCCCCGGGGACTAGCGGATACCAGACAAGAGACCCAGTACTTC; j_gene: TRBJ2-5; v_gene: TRBV4-2; abundance: -; d_gene: TRBD2
CDR3aa: CASSDGGSEKLFF; CDR3nt: TGTGCCAGCAGTGATGGGGGGAGTGAAAAACTGTTTTTT; j_gene: TRBJ1-4; v_gene: TRBV2; abundance: once; d_gene: -
CDR3aa: CASSDKGPGTDTQYF; CDR3nt: TGTGCCAGCAGCGACAAAGGTCCAGGCACAGATACGCAGTATTTT; j_gene: TRBJ2-3; v_gene: TRBV7-2; abundance: -; d_gene: -
CDR3aa: CASSLGAGVVEQYF; CDR3nt: TGTGCCAGCAGCTTAGGAGCGGGAGTTGTCGAGCAGTACTTC; j_gene: TRBJ2-7; v_gene: TRBV7-9; abundance: -; d_gene: TRBD2